This T cell receptor (beta chain) was profiled in a study of cytomegalovirus exposure and HLA in healthy donors. Findings and caveats of the study: Relative to equally common others, HLA-associated TCR beta chains showed greater clonal expansion in a later analysis. A highly shared variant cluster was judged a likely technical artifact. The majority of CMV-associated TCR beta chains were reported as apparently HLA-restricted in a later analysis.

Germline CDR1 SGHTA, CDR2 FQGNSA. The CDR3 has 15 residues. V was trimmed by 5 bases and J by 2 bases, leaving 10 bases between them. A note on this clone: Its target is not known.

The PCR made use of 60 Vbeta and 13 Jbeta primers. Profiling relied on immunoSEQ multiplex PCR, and the TCRdb table lists in-frame clones only, not all of them. The table lists about 88,000 clones. The sequenced sample consisted of PBMCs. The chain links TRBV7-2 to TRBJ2-6, with D perhaps TRBD1 (6 bases). The TCR comes from a girl aged 10 to 17 in good health and CMV-seropositive. The CDR3 here is CASSAWTAGANVLTF. The CDR3 nucleotides are TGTGCCAGCAGCGCGTGGACAGCTGGGGCCAACGTCCTGACTTTC. Using reference TRBV7-2 and TRBJ2-6 for the parts outside the CDR3, the full variable domain is GAGVSQSPSNKVTEKGKDVELRCDPISGHTALYWYRQSLGQGLEFLIYFQGNSAPDKSGLPSDRFSAERTGGSVSTLTIQRTQQEDSAVYLCASSAWTAGANVLTFGAGSRLTVL.